Shown below are 23 T cell receptor beta chains from a single sample sequenced in a study of cytomegalovirus exposure and HLA in healthy donors. In the PCR, 60 Vbeta and 13 Jbeta primers were used. Sequenced by immunoSEQ multiplex PCR; TCRdb stores in-frame clones only, minus some. The data show under 200,000 clones, with 80% to 85% seen just once and about 1.8% held by the top ten. Input material: PBMCs. The receptors stem from a woman aged 18-29 years in good health and CMV-seronegative.

V gene TRBV13 combines with J gene TRBJ2-7; 8 nucleotides match TRBD1. Trimming at V came to 5 bases and at J to 4 bases, leaving 4 bases not matched to a gene. Germline V gene data show CDR1 as PRHDT and CDR2 as FYEKMQ (reference sequence). There are 13 residues in the CDR3. CDR3 loop: CASSLRQGYEQYF. CDR3 coding DNA: TGTGCCAGCAGCCTAAGACAGGGGTACGAGCAGTACTTC.

The genes are TRBV30 and TRBJ1-6; D gene uncertain. Looked up from germline, CDR1 is GTSNPN and CDR2 is SVGIG (reference sequence). V was clipped by 4 bases and J by 9 bases, with 16 bases between them. The CDR3 covers 14 residues. Here the CDR3 DNA reads TGTGCCTGGACTGGCAGCGCCTCGGTTTCACCCCTCCACTTT. Its translation is CAWTGSASVSPLHF.

The chain has TRBV4-2 and TRBJ1-3; 8 nucleotides agree with TRBD1. CDR1 and CDR2 from the germline V gene are LGHNA and YNFKEQ. The V gene end was trimmed by 0 bases and the J gene end by 7 bases; junction bases not matched to a gene: 8. The CDR3 totals 16 residues. The CDR3: CASSQDFGTGRNTIYF. The CDR3 nucleotides are TGTGCCAGCAGCCAAGATTTCGGGACAGGACGGAACACCATATATTTT.

This rearrangement joins TRBV19 to TRBJ1-4; possibly TRBD1 for D (5 bases). Germline CDR1 is LNHDA and CDR2 is SQIVND (reference sequence). The CDR3 has 13 residues. V shed 3 bases and J shed 6 bases, with 8 bases lying between them. The CDR3 sequence: CASSIRGYEKLFF. Here the CDR3 DNA reads TGTGCCAGTAGTATTCGGGGGTATGAAAAACTGTTTTTT. Variable domain in full (rest from reference TRBV19 and TRBJ1-4): DGGITQSPKYLFRKEGQNVTLSCEQNLNHDAMYWYRQDPGQGLRLIYYSQIVNDFQKGDIAEGYSVSREKKESFPLTVTSAQKNPTAFYLCASSIRGYEKLFFGSGTQLSVL.

The V gene is TRBV18, the J gene TRBJ1-1; 7 bases agree with TRBD1. The CDR3 is 15 amino acids. V was clipped by 4 bases and J by 3 bases; unmatched bases: 8. Germline CDR1 KGHSH, CDR2 LQKENI. The CDR3: CASSQLQGPDTEAFF. CDR3 nucleotides: TGTGCCAGCTCACAACTACAGGGGCCGGACACTGAAGCTTTCTTT.

The chain combines TRBV28 with TRBJ1-2; D not certain. V was clipped by 6 bases and J by 1 base, with 18 bases between them. This CDR3 has 16 residues. Germline CDR1 is MDHEN and CDR2 is SYDVKM. The CDR3 region is CASSKLDKLGNYGYTF. The DNA for the CDR3 is TGTGCCAGCAGCAAACTCGACAAACTCGGTAACTATGGCTACACCTTC.

This chain connects TRBV6-1 to TRBJ1-6; D perhaps matches TRBD1 (6 bases). Germline V CDR1 and CDR2: MNHNS, SASEGT. V lost 6 bases to trimming and J lost 5 bases, with 14 bases between them. The CDR3 spans 15 residues. As DNA, the CDR3 is TGTGCCAGCAGGGCACAGGGATCTAATAATTCACCCCTCCACTTT. This sequence encodes CASRAQGSNNSPLHF.

This chain links TRBV25-1 with TRBJ1-2, with 12 bases matching TRBD1. Per germline, CDR1 MGHDK and CDR2 SYGVNS. The CDR3 is 18 amino acids. Germline trimming cut 6 bases from V and 4 bases from J; bases unmatched to any gene: 15. The CDR3, as DNA: TGTGCCAGCAGCCCCACAGGGGACAGGGGGCGTAGAGGCTATGGCTACACCTTC. Amino acids: CASSPTGDRGRRGYGYTF.

The chain links TRBV5-5 to TRBJ2-1, with 7 bases that match TRBD2. The CDR3 spans 16 residues. With 0 bases clipped from V and 2 bases from J, the junction kept 5 bases outside the gene matches. CDR1 and CDR2 from the germline V gene are SGHKS and YYEKEE (reference sequence). This chain's CDR3 is CASSLEPGGPYNEQFF. The CDR3 region has the DNA TGTGCCAGCAGCTTGGAACCGGGGGGTCCCTACAATGAGCAGTTCTTC.

The count of this clone is one. The chain recombines TRBV7-2 with TRBJ1-2, with a tentative D call TRBD1 (6 bases). The CDR3 is made up of 13 amino acids. Trimming stripped 5 bases from V and 5 bases from J, with 12 bases between. The germline gives CDR1 SGHTA, CDR2 FQGNSA. The CDR3 reads CASSPETGYGYTF. The CDR3 region has the DNA TGTGCCAGCAGCCCAGAGACAGGTTATGGCTACACCTTC.

In DNA form, the CDR3 reads TGCGCCAGCAGCTTGAGGCAGGAAGCTAACTATGGCTACACCTTC. It codes for CASSLRQEANYGYTF. The chain joins TRBV5-1 to TRBJ1-2; D remains ambiguous. Trimming took off 1 base at V and 0 bases at J, with 10 bases between the two ends. Germline CDR1 and CDR2: SGHRS and YFSETQ. The CDR3 is made up of 15 amino acids.

The DNA for the CDR3 is TGTGCCAGCAGGGCCGGGGGGCCCTATGGCTACACCTTC. Translating it yields CASRAGGPYGYTF. This chain connects TRBV6-5 to TRBJ1-2; D possibly corresponds to TRBD1 (6 bases). The CDR3 spans 13 residues. CDR1 and CDR2 from the germline V gene are MNHEY and SVGAGI. The V end was cut by 6 bases, the J end by 4 bases, with 12 bases between.

This clone was observed a few times. The chain carries TRBV5-6 and TRBJ2-1; 9 nucleotides align to TRBD2. Trimming removed 3 bases from V and 5 bases from J; junction bases left unmatched: 9. CDR3 length: 16 amino acids. The germline CDR1 and CDR2 sequences are SGHDT and YYEEEE. CDR3 nucleotides: TGTGCCAGCAGCTCCCTAAGCGGGAGGCGCAACAATGAGCAGTTCTTC. It specifies CASSSLSGRRNNEQFF.

The genes are TRBV7-2 and TRBJ1-5; maybe TRBD1 (5 bases). Germline CDR1 and CDR2: SGHTA and FQGNSA. This CDR3 has 15 residues. Trimming pared 4 bases from V and 2 bases from J, leaving 12 bases between. The CDR3 reads CASSSQGWGNQPQHF. The CDR3 DNA follows: TGTGCCAGCAGCTCGCAGGGATGGGGCAATCAGCCCCAGCATTTT.

A few counts support this clone. The gene calls are TRBV2 and TRBJ1-5; 8 bases are shared with TRBD1. The length of the CDR3 is 15 residues. Losses at the gene ends were 6 bases for V and 2 bases for J; bases not matched to a gene: 6. Germline CDR1 and CDR2: SNHLY and FYNNEI. CDR3 nucleotides: TGTGCCAGCAGACGACAGGGGCCGGGCAATCAGCCCCAGCATTTT. Translated: CASRRQGPGNQPQHF.

The chain carries TRBV7-9 and TRBJ1-1; D is perhaps TRBD1 (6 bases). This CDR3 region has 15 residues. Deletions cut 5 bases from V and 2 bases from J, with 15 bases between. Germline V CDR1 and CDR2: SEHNR, FQNEAQ (reference sequence). CDR3 amino acids: CASSARTALNTEAFF. In DNA form, the CDR3 reads TGTGCCAGCAGCGCGCGGACAGCCCTCAACACTGAAGCTTTCTTT.

The table lists this clone with a count of one. This sequence joins TRBV28 and TRBJ2-4; TRBD1 matches 9 bases. The CDR3 contains 15 residues. The germline gives CDR1 MDHEN, CDR2 SYDVKM. Trimming cost V 6 bases and J 7 bases; bases outside gene matches: 10. The DNA of the CDR3 is TGTGCCAGCAGAACCACAGGGGGCCCCGTGAACATTCAGTACTTC. The encoded protein is CASRTTGGPVNIQYF.

The chain is built from TRBV9 and TRBJ2-1; TRBD2 matches 8 bases. Per germline, CDR1 SGDLS and CDR2 YYNGEE. The CDR3 consists of 15 residues. V dropped 0 bases and J dropped 9; count of bases not matched to a gene: 8. The CDR3: CASSVEAGEVGEQFF. The CDR3 DNA sequence: TGTGCCAGCAGCGTAGAAGCGGGAGAGGTGGGTGAGCAGTTCTTC.

This clone was seen only a few times. This rearrangement joins TRBV30 to TRBJ1-4; no firm D call. Germline loops: CDR1 GTSNPN, CDR2 SVGIG (reference sequence). CDR3 length: 12 amino acids. V was pared by 8 bases and J by 4 bases, with 11 bases between. The CDR3 reads CARKEGNEKLFF. DNA for the CDR3: TGTGCCCGGAAGGAGGGTAATGAAAAACTGTTTTTT.

V usage is TRBV25-1 and J usage is TRBJ1-2, with D possibly TRBD1 on 5 matching bases. Trimming removed 7 bases at V and 8 bases at J, with 20 bases between. CDR1 and CDR2 from the germline V gene are MGHDK and SYGVNS. The CDR3 runs 14 residues. CDR3 residues: CASKSGQGVGGYTF. CDR3 coding DNA: TGTGCCAGCAAATCAGGTCAGGGCGTCGGGGGCTACACCTTC.

The J gene is TRBJ2-4, the V gene TRBV6-1, with TRBD2 as a possible D gene (6 bases). The CDR3 is 15 amino acids. The germline V and J ends were trimmed by 8 bases and 0 bases, with 14 bases remaining between them. Germline V gene data show CDR1 as MNHNS and CDR2 as SASEGT. The CDR3 protein is CASRREPLAKNIQYF. The CDR3 DNA follows: TGTGCCAGCCGCCGGGAGCCTCTAGCCAAAAACATTCAGTACTTC.

This sequence joins TRBV7-8 and TRBJ1-3; the match to TRBD1 covers 7 bases. This CDR3 has 14 residues. Trimming cost V 6 bases and J 1 base; bases outside gene matches: 3. Germline CDR1 and CDR2: SGHVS and FQNEAQ. The DNA for the CDR3 is TGTGCCAGCAGTACAGGGGTTTCTGGAAACACCATATATTTT. This translates into CASSTGVSGNTIYF.

The V and J genes are TRBV27 and TRBJ2-1; a possible D gene is TRBD2 (6 bases). CDR1 is MNHEY and CDR2 is SMNVEV in the germline V gene (reference sequence). Trimming left V 2 bases short and J 3 bases short, with 11 bases between. The CDR3 spans 15 residues. The CDR3 region has the DNA TGTGCCAGCAGTTTACACGGGAGTCTCTACAATGAGCAGTTCTTC. This sequence encodes CASSLHGSLYNEQFF.